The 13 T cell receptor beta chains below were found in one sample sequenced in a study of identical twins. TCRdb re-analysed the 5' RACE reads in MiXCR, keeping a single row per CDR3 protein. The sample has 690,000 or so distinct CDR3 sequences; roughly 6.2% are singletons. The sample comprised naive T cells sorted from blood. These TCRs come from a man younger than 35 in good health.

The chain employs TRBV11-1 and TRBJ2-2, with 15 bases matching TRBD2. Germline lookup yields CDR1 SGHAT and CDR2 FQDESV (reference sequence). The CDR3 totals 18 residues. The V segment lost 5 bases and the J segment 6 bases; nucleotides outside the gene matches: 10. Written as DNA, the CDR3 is TGTGCCAGCAGCCTTGGACTAGCGGGAGGGCCTTTGGCCGGGGAGCTGTTTTTT. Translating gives CASSLGLAGGPLAGELFF.

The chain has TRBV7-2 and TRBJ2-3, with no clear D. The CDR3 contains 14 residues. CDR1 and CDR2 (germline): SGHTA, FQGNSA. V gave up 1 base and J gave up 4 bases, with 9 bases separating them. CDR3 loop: CASSLVVPPDTQYF. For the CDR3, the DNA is TGTGCCAGCAGCTTAGTGGTCCCCCCAGATACGCAGTATTTT.

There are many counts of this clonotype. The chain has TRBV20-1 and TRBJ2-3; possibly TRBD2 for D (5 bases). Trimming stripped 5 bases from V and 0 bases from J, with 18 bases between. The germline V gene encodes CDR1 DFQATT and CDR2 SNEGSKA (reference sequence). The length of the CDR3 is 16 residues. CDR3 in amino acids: CSAGPRAATSTDTQYF. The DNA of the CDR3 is TGCAGTGCTGGACCCAGAGCGGCAACTAGCACAGATACGCAGTATTTT.

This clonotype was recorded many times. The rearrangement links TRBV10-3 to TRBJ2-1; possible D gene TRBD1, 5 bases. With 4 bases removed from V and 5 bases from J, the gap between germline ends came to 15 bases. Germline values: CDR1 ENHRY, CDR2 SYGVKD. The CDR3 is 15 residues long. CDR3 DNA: TGTGCCATCAGTGCTCAGAAGGACACGCACAATGAGCAGTTCTTC. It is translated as CAISAQKDTHNEQFF.

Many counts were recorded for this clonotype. CDR3 region: CASSSGRNNSPLHF. For the CDR3, the DNA is TGTGCCAGCAGCTCTGGACGGAATAATTCACCCCTCCACTTT. The rearrangement links TRBV12-3 or TRBV12-4 to TRBJ1-6; D unclear. The CDR3 length is 14 residues. V shed 6 bases and J shed 5 bases, with 11 bases lying between them.

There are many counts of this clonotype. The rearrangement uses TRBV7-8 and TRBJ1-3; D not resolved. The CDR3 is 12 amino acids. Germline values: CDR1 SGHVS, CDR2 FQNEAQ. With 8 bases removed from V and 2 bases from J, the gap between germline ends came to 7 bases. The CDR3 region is CASGTTGNTIYF. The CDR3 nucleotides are TGTGCCAGCGGCACAACTGGAAACACCATATATTTT.

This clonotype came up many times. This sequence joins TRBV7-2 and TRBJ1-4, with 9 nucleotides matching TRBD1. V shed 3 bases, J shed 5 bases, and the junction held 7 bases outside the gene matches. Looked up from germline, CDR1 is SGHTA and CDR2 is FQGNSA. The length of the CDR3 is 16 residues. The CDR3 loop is CASSFHRGRKNEKLFF. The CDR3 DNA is TGTGCCAGCAGCTTTCACAGGGGGCGAAAGAATGAAAAACTGTTTTTT. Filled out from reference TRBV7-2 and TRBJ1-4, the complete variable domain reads GAGVSQSPSNKVTEKGKDVELRCDPISGHTALYWYRQSLGQGLEFLIYFQGNSAPDKSGLPSDRFSAERTGGSVSTLTIQRTQQEDSAVYLCASSFHRGRKNEKLFFGSGTQLSVL.

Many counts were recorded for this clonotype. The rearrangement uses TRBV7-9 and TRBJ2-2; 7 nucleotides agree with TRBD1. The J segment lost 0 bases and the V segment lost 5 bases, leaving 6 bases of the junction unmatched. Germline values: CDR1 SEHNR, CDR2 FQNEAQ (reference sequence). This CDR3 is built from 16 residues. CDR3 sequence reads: CASSLGQGANTGELFF. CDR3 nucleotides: TGTGCCAGCAGCCTGGGCCAGGGGGCGAACACCGGGGAGCTGTTTTTT.

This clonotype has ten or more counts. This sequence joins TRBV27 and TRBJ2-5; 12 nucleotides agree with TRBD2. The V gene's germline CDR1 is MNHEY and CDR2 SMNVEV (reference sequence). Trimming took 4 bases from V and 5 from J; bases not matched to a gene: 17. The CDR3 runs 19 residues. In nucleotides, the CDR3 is TGTGCCAGCAGTTCGTCTCCGGGACTAGCGGGTTTAAAGAAGGAGACCCAGTACTTC. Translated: CASSSSPGLAGLKKETQYF.

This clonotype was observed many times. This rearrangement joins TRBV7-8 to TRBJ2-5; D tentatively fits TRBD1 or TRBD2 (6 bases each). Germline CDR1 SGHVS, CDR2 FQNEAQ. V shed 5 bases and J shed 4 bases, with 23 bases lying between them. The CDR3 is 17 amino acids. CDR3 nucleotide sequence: TGTGCCAGCAGCCGTACGGGACTGGACAGAATGCGAGAGACCCAGTACTTC. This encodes CASSRTGLDRMRETQYF.

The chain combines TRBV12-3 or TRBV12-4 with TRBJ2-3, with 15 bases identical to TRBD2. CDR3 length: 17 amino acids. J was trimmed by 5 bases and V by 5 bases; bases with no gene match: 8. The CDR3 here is CASSLWTSGRARDTQYF. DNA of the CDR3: TGTGCCAGCAGTCTCTGGACTAGCGGGAGGGCCAGAGATACGCAGTATTTT.

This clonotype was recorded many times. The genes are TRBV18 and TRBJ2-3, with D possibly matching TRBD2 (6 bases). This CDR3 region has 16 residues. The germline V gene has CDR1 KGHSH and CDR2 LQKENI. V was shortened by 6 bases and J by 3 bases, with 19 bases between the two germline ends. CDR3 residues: CASSRRISGETDTQYF. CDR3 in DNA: TGTGCCAGCTCGCGACGGATTAGCGGAGAGACAGATACGCAGTATTTT.

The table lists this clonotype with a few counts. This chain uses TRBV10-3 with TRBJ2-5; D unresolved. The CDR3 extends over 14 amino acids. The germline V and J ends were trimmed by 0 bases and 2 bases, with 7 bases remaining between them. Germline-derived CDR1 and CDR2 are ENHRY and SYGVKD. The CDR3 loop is CAISESIQQETQYF. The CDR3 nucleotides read TGTGCCATCAGTGAGTCGATACAACAAGAGACCCAGTACTTC.